Given below is one T cell receptor beta chain in context. Its antigen is as yet unknown. An end of the junction does not agree with germline; a read error may underlie this. Four subsets defined by CD45RA and CD27 were sorted after CD3, CD4, CD8 and live/dead staining. Germline CDR1 is LGHNA and CDR2 is YSLEER. This CDR3 has 15 residues. Two oligonucleotides, mixed equimolar, formed the beta constant-region primer covering TRBC1 and TRBC2. Four rounds of PCR amplified the ligated cDNA using nested alpha and beta constant-region primers plus SP2. Ligation attached a single-stranded oligonucleotide with a 12-nucleotide UMI and the SP2 primer to the cDNA 3' end. One entry per CDR3 protein results from TCRdb running MiXCR on the UMI-ligation and nested PCR reads. The data contain over 110,000 distinct CDR3 sequences, roughly a fifth of them singletons. This record comes from a study of naive and memory T cell subsets. General study points: TCR counts from RNA may reflect activation-linked expression changes. Especially in CD8 cells, naive repertoires contained a few larger clonotypes, possibly CD45RA-re-expressing memory cells. From naive to CM, EM and EMRA, diversity decreased and Gini increased.

The gene calls are TRBV4-3 and TRBJ1-2; D is undetermined. The material sequenced was naive CD8+ T cells from blood. The clonotype was recovered from a human donor in good health. The chain's CDR3 is CASSLGRTINYSYTF. The CDR3 DNA reads TGCGCCAGCAGCCTAGGACGGACTATTAACTATAGCTACACCTTC.